Below are 21 T cell receptor beta chains sequenced from a single sample in a study of T cell changes during pregnancy in multiple sclerosis. The assay was immunoSEQ multiplex PCR, and TCRdb's table has in-frame clones only and misses some. The sample holds tens of thousands of clones, about 91% seen once. Sequenced material: peripheral blood, taken before pregnancy. The receptors were sampled from a female donor with multiple sclerosis, enrolled in a pregnancy study.

CDR3 in amino acids: CASSLSWQGGNSPLHF. The DNA for the CDR3 is TGTGCCAGCAGTTTAAGTTGGCAGGGAGGGAATTCACCCCTCCACTTT. J is TRBJ1-6 and V is TRBV27; D possibly corresponds to TRBD1 (5 bases). From germline, CDR1 is MNHEY and CDR2 SMNVEV (reference sequence). CDR3 length: 16 amino acids. The V gene lost 2 bases and the J gene lost 7 bases, with 15 bases spanning the gap.

The genes are TRBV6-6 and TRBJ2-2; D gene ambiguous. CDR1 is MNHNY, CDR2 SVGAGI, per germline (reference sequence). Trimming removed 8 bases from V and 1 base from J, with 8 bases in between. The CDR3 has 13 amino acids. CDR3: CASFGWNTGELFF. CDR3 bases: TGTGCCAGCTTCGGGTGGAACACCGGGGAGCTGTTTTTT.

The chain has TRBV6-6 and TRBJ1-2, with 9 positions matching TRBD1. The germline V gene encodes CDR1 MNHNY and CDR2 SVGAGI (reference sequence). CDR3 length: 13 residues. J was trimmed by 6 bases and V by 2 bases; bases with no gene match: 1. The CDR3 spells CASSYGTGNGYTF. The CDR3 nucleotides read TGTGCCAGCAGTTACGGGACAGGGAATGGCTACACCTTC.

V usage is TRBV6-5 and J usage is TRBJ2-5; 7 bases map to TRBD1. The CDR3 loop spans 14 amino acids. The germline CDR1 and CDR2 sequences are MNHEY and SVGAGI. Trimming took 2 bases from V and 3 from J; bases not matched to a gene: 3. The DNA for the CDR3 is TGTGCCAGCAGTTACCACGACAGGGAAGAGACCCAGTACTTC. This sequence encodes CASSYHDREETQYF.

The rearrangement uses TRBV5-1 and TRBJ2-3; a weak D match, TRBD1 (6 bases). The CDR3 has 15 residues. V was cut by 3 bases and J by 1 base, with 12 bases left in between. CDR1 SGHRS and CDR2 YFSETQ come from the germline V gene. CDR3 region: CASSYTGYGTDTQYF. The CDR3 nucleotides are TGCGCCAGCAGCTACACAGGGTACGGCACAGATACGCAGTATTTT.

The chain uses TRBV19 and TRBJ2-3; the D gene is possibly TRBD2 (5 bases). With 3 bases removed from V and 5 bases from J, the gap between germline ends came to 6 bases. The CDR3 has 12 residues. Germline CDR1 is LNHDA and CDR2 is SQIVND (reference sequence). The CDR3 here is CASSIGVDTQYF. The CDR3 bases are TGTGCCAGTAGTATCGGGGTAGATACGCAGTATTTT.

Comments on this clone: This same CDR3 is encoded by further DNA sequences in the sample. The rearrangement uses TRBV7-9 and TRBJ2-1; 11 nucleotides align to TRBD1. V shed 5 bases and J 7 bases; nucleotides not matched to a gene: 7. Germline V CDR1 and CDR2: SEHNR, FQNEAQ (reference sequence). The CDR3 is 15 residues long. The DNA for the CDR3 is TGTGCCAGCAGCCGCCCGGGACAGGGGGTGAATGAGCAGTTCTTC. Protein: CASSRPGQGVNEQFF.

The chain combines TRBV10-3 with TRBJ2-1, with 9 bases identical to TRBD2. This CDR3 comprises 13 residues. Germline V gene data show CDR1 as ENHRY and CDR2 as SYGVKD. With V trimmed by 11 bases and J by 9 bases, 11 bases remained unmatched. As DNA, the CDR3 is TGTGCCGCGGGAGGGGCGCGGGGGGGTGAGCAGTTCTTC. It yields the protein CAAGGARGGEQFF.

V gene TRBV27 combines with J gene TRBJ1-1; D may be TRBD1 (5 bases). The CDR3 has 15 amino acids. The V end lost 2 bases, the J end lost 0 bases, and 10 bases lay between the germline ends. Germline CDR1 reads MNHEY; CDR2 reads SMNVEV (reference sequence). This CDR3 is CASSLGTGLNTEAFF. The CDR3 DNA reads as TGTGCCAGCAGTTTAGGAACAGGACTGAACACTGAAGCTTTCTTT.

This chain connects TRBV12-5 to TRBJ2-1, with TRBD2 as a possible D gene (6 bases). Looked up from germline, CDR1 is LGHNT and CDR2 is FRNRAP. V lost 0 bases and J 6 bases, leaving 15 bases between the germline ends. This CDR3 has 16 amino acids. CDR3 residues: CASGLVVGRGINEQFF. Written as DNA, the CDR3 is TGTGCTAGTGGTTTGGTAGTCGGGCGGGGAATCAATGAGCAGTTCTTC.

The chain links TRBV7-6 to TRBJ2-3; TRBD2 aligns across 9 bases. There are 18 residues in the CDR3. The germline CDR1 and CDR2 sequences are SGHVS and FNYEAQ. J lost 2 bases, V lost 5 bases, and 14 bases had no gene match. CDR3 residues: CASSRGPLAGLPTDTQYF. The DNA of the CDR3 is TGTGCCAGCAGCCGGGGGCCCCTAGCGGGACTACCCACAGATACGCAGTATTTT.

The rearrangement uses TRBV7-8 and TRBJ2-7; TRBD2 matches at 16 bases. Per germline, CDR1 SGHVS and CDR2 FQNEAQ. The junction had 16 bases not matched to a gene; V was cut back by 2 bases and J by 9 bases. The CDR3 is 19 residues long. As DNA, the CDR3 is TGTGCCAGCAGCTTACTGCTCGGGACTAGCGGGGGGGGGAGGCCAGGGCAGTACTTC. Its protein is CASSLLLGTSGGGRPGQYF. Supplemented by reference TRBV7-8 and TRBJ2-7, the full variable domain reads GAGVSQSPRYKVAKRGQDVALRCDPISGHVSLFWYQQALGQGPEFLTYFQNEAQLDKSGLPSDRFFAERPEGSVSTLKIQRTQQEDSAVYLCASSLLLGTSGGGRPGQYFGPGTRLTVT.

This chain joins TRBV12-5 and TRBJ2-3; 12 nucleotides agree with TRBD2. This CDR3 has 16 residues. The germline gives CDR1 LGHNT, CDR2 FRNRAP. The ends lost 4 bases at V and 2 bases at J; junction bases unmatched: 4. In DNA, the CDR3 is TGTGCTAGTGGTTATCGACTAGCGGGGGCCACAGATACGCAGTATTTT. Residues: CASGYRLAGATDTQYF.

This chain joins TRBV18 and TRBJ2-7; D possibly corresponds to TRBD2 (6 bases). This CDR3 spans 15 amino acids. In germline, CDR1 is KGHSH, CDR2 LQKENI. Between the trimmed V and J ends, which lost 0 bases and 0 bases, there was a span of 9 bases. The CDR3 protein is CASSPPATSSYEQYF. CDR3 in DNA: TGTGCCAGCTCACCACCGGCGACTAGCTCCTACGAGCAGTACTTC.

This clone appeared a single time. The germline gene is not matched at one end of the junction; a read error may be the cause. The chain uses TRBV18 and TRBJ1-3; D perhaps matches TRBD1 (5 bases). The germline V gene has CDR1 KGHSH and CDR2 LQKENI. The CDR3 contains 16 residues. CDR3 sequence: CASSPQQASSGNTIYF. CDR3 DNA sequence: TGTGCCAGCTCGCCACAACAGGCTAGCTCTGGAAACACCATATATTTT.

V gene TRBV19 combines with J gene TRBJ2-2; D might be TRBD1 (6 bases). V lost 9 bases and J 3 bases, leaving 17 bases between the germline ends. The germline V gene encodes CDR1 LNHDA and CDR2 SQIVND (reference sequence). This CDR3 region has 15 residues. CDR3 region: CASATRNRDTGELFF. Here the CDR3 DNA reads TGTGCCAGCGCAACACGGAACAGGGACACCGGGGAGCTGTTTTTT.

On this clone itself: One junction end does not reproduce the germline sequence, and a read error may be involved. J is TRBJ1-2 and V is TRBV11-2; D uncertain. The V gene's germline CDR1 is SGHAT and CDR2 FQNNGV. The CDR3 runs to 12 residues. The CDR3 sequence is CASSLDRRGPAF. The CDR3 bases are TGTGCCAGCAGCTTAGATAGGAGAGGCCCGGCCTTC.

With regard to this clone: A junction boundary mismatches the germline segment, possibly from a read error. This chain connects TRBV19 to TRBJ1-1, with D perhaps TRBD1 (5 bases). Per germline, CDR1 LNHDA and CDR2 SQIVND (reference sequence). This CDR3 is 14 amino acids long. The DNA of the CDR3 is TGTGCCAGTAGTCTAGACAGTCAGAACACTGAAGCTTTCTTT. Protein sequence: CASSLDSQNTEAFF.

The V and J genes are TRBV5-6 and TRBJ1-1; tentative D call: TRBD1 (6 bases). Trimming removed 2 bases from V and 1 base from J, with 12 bases in between. Germline CDR1 and CDR2: SGHDT and YYEEEE. This CDR3 is 15 amino acids long. CDR3 DNA: TGTGCCAGCAGCTTACTGACAGGAAGGAACACTGAAGCTTTCTTT. Translation: CASSLLTGRNTEAFF.

V gene TRBV7-9 combines with J gene TRBJ1-1, with D hard to call. Germline V gene lookup returns CDR1 SEHNR and CDR2 FQNEAQ (reference sequence). This CDR3 is 15 amino acids long. Trimming shortened V by 1 base and J by 0 bases, and 9 bases separated the two germline ends. CDR3: CASSLGSGVNTEAFF. Here the CDR3 DNA reads TGTGCCAGCAGCTTAGGATCGGGTGTGAACACTGAAGCTTTCTTT.

The V and J genes are TRBV19 and TRBJ1-6; D ambiguous. The germline V gene has CDR1 LNHDA and CDR2 SQIVND (reference sequence). Trimming pared 7 bases from V and 6 bases from J, leaving 22 bases between. The CDR3 runs to 17 residues. The CDR3 DNA follows: TGTGCCAGTAACTCAGCCCCGGGAACGGGATCTAATTCACCCCTCCACTTT. Translating gives CASNSAPGTGSNSPLHF.